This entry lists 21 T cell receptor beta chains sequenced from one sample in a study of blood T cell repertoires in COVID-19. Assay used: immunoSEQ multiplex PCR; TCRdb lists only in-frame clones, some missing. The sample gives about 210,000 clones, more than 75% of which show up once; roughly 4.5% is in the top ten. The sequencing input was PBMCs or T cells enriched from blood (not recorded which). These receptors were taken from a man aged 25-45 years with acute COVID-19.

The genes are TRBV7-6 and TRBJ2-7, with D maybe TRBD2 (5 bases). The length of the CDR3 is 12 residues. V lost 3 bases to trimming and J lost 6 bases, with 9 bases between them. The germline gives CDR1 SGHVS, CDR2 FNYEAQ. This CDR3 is CASSLTGGEQYF. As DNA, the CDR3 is TGTGCCAGCAGCTTGACCGGAGGCGAGCAGTACTTC.

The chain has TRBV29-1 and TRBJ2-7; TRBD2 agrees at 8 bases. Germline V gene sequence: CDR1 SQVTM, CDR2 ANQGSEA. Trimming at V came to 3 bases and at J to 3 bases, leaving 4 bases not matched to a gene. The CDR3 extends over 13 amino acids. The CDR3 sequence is CSVDEAGGYEQYF. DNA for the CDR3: TGCAGCGTTGACGAGGCGGGAGGCTACGAGCAGTACTTC.

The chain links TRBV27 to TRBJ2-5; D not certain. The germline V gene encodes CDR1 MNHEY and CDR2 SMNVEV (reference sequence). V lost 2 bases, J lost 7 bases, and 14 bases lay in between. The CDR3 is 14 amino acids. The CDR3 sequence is CASSLRQLLGTQYF. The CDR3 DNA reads TGTGCCAGCAGTTTAAGACAATTGTTAGGGACCCAGTACTTC.

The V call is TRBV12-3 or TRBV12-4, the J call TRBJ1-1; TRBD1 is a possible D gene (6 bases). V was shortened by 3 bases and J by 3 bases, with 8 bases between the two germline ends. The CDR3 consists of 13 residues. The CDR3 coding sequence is TGTGCCAGCAGTTTGAACAGGGACACTGAAGCTTTCTTT. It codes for CASSLNRDTEAFF.

CDR3: CASSQSLRGTDTQYF. DNA of the CDR3: TGCGCCAGCAGTCAATCTCTCAGGGGCACAGATACGCAGTATTTT. This chain links TRBV23-1 with TRBJ2-3, with D possibly matching TRBD1 (5 bases). TRBV23-1 is labeled an ORF, and its function is uncertain. This CDR3 region has 15 residues. V gave up 0 bases and J gave up 1 base, with 8 bases separating them.

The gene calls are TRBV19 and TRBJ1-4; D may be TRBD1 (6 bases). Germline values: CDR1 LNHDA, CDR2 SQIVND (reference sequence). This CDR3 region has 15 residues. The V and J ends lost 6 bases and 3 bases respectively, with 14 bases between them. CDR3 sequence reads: CASRRLQGANEKLFF. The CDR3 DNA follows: TGTGCCAGTAGACGCCTACAGGGAGCTAATGAAAAACTGTTTTTT.

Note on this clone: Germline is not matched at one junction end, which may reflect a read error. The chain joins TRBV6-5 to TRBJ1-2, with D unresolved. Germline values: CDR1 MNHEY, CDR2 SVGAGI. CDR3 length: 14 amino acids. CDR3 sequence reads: CASSDSLASYGYTF. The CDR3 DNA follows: TGTGCCAGCAGTGACTCCTTGGCCTCCTATGGCTACACCTTC.

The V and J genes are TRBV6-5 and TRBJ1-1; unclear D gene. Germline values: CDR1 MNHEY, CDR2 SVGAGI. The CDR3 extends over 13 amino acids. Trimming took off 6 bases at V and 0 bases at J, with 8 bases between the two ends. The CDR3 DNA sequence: TGTGCCAGCAGCATGACAATGAACACTGAAGCTTTCTTT. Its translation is CASSMTMNTEAFF.

The CDR3 region is CSVETGQISGNTIYF. The DNA for the CDR3 is TGCAGCGTTGAGACAGGGCAAATTTCTGGAAACACCATATATTTT. The V and J genes are TRBV29-1 and TRBJ1-3; TRBD1 matches at 7 bases. Germline CDR1 reads SQVTM; CDR2 reads ANQGSEA. This CDR3 comprises 15 residues. V lost 3 bases, J lost 1 base, and 6 bases stayed unmatched. Full variable domain (remainder filled in from reference TRBV29-1 and TRBJ1-3): SAVISQKPSRDICQRGTSLTIQCQVDSQVTMMFWYRQQPGQSLTLIATANQGSEATYESGFVIDKFPISRPNLTFSTLTVSNMSPEDSSIYLCSVETGQISGNTIYFGEGSWLTVV.

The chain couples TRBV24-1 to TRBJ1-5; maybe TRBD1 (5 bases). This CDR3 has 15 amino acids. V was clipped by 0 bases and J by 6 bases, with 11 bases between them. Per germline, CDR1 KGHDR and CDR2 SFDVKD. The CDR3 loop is CATSDLVQGGQPQHF. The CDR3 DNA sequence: TGTGCCACCAGTGATTTGGTCCAGGGCGGTCAGCCCCAGCATTTT.

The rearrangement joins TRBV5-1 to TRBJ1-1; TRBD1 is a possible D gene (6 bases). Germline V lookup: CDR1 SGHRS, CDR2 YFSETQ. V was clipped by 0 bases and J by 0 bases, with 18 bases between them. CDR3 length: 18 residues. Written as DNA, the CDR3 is TGCGCCAGCAGCTTGGGCCCTTTGAGACAGGTCTTGAACACTGAAGCTTTCTTT. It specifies CASSLGPLRQVLNTEAFF.

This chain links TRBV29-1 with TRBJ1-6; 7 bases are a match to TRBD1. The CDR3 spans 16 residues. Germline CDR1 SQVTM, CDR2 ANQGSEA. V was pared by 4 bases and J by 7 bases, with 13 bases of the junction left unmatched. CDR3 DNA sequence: TGCAGCGTTGCCGAGGCAGGGGGTTTACGGAATTCACCCCTCCACTTT. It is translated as CSVAEAGGLRNSPLHF.

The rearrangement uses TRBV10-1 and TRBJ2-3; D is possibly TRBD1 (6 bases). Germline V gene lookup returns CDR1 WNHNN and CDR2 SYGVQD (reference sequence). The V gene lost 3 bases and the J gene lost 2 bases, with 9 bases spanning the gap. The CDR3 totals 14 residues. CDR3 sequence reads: CASSDRTDTDTQYF. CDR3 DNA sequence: TGCGCCAGCAGTGATCGGACAGACACAGATACGCAGTATTTT.

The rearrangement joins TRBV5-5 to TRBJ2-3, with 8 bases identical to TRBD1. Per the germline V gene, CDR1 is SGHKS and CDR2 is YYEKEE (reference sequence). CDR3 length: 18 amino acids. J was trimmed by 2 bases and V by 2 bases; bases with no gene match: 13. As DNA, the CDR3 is TGTGCCAGCAGCTTATTAAATGTGGACAGGGTGGTCACAGATACGCAGTATTTT. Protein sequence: CASSLLNVDRVVTDTQYF. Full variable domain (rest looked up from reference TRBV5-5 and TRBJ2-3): DAGVTQSPTHLIKTRGQQVTLRCSPISGHKSVSWYQQVLGQGPQFIFQYYEKEERGRGNFPDRFSARQFPNYSSELNVNALLLGDSALYLCASSLLNVDRVVTDTQYFGPGTRLTVL.

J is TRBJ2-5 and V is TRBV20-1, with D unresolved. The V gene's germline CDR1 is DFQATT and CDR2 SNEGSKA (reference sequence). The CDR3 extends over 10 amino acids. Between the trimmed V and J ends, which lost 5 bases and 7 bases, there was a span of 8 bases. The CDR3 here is CSALTGTQYF. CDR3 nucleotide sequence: TGCAGTGCTCTAACGGGGACCCAGTACTTC.

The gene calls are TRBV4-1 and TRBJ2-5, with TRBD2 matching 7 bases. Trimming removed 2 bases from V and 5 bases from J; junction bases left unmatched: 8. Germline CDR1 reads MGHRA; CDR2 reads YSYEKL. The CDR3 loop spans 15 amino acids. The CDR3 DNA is TGCGCCAGCAGCCAATTGTGGGGGGAGGGGGAGACCCAGTACTTC. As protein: CASSQLWGEGETQYF.

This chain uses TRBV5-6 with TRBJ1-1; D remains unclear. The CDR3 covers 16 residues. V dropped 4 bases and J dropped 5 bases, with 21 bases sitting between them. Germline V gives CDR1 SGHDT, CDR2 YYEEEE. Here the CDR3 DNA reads TGTGCCAGCAGCCATTACGTTGATCATCCGGGGACTGAAGCTTTCTTT. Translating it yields CASSHYVDHPGTEAFF.

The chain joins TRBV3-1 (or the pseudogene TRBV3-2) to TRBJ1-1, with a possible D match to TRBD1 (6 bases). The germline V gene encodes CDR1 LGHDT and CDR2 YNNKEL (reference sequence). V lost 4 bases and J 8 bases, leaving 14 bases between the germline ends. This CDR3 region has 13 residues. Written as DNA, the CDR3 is TGTGCCAGCAGCCCGGACAGTGAACGAGAAGCTTTCTTT. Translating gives CASSPDSEREAFF.

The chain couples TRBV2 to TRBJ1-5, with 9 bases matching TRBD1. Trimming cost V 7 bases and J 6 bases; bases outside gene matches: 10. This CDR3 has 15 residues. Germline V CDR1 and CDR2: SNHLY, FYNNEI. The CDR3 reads CASTELGQGGQPQHF. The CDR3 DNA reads TGTGCCAGCACCGAACTGGGACAGGGTGGTCAGCCCCAGCATTTT.

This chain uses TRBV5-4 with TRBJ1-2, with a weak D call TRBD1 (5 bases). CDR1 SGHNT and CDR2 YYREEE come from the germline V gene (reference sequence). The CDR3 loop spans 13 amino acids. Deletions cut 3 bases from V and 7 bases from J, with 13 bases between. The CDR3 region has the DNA TGTGCCAGCAGCTCCAGGGCTTACTCTGGCTACACCTTC. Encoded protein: CASSSRAYSGYTF.

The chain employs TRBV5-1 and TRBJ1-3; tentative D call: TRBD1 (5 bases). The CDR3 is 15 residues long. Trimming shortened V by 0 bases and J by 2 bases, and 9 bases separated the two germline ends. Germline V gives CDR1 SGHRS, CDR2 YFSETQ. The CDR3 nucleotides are TGCGCCAGCAGCTTGGCCGTAGGGGCTGGAAACACCATATATTTT. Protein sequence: CASSLAVGAGNTIYF.